A selection of T cell receptor beta chains follows, all from one sample in a study of Ad26.COV2.S vaccination and SARS-CoV-2 variants. Assay used: immunoSEQ multiplex PCR; TCRdb lists only in-frame clones, some missing. Of 180,000 or so clones listed, roughly 89% are singletons. Here the sequenced sample was peripheral blood, taken after recovery from COVID-19. The source of these receptors is a human donor who had recovered from COVID-19. CDR3s include the opening cysteine and the closing phenylalanine or tryptophan. The D gene is left open where the match is weak. Where a row states a size, it is once, few, many or the class of an expanded clone; other rows omit it.

J	D	V	size	CDR3	DNA
TRBJ2-7	-	TRBV5-6	-	CASSQTGGWDYEQYF	TGTGCCAGCAGCCAGACAGGAGGCTGGGACTACGAGCAGTACTTC
TRBJ1-5	-	TRBV30	-	CAWSVLGVGPQHF	TGTGCCTGGAGTGTACTAGGGGTCGGTCCCCAGCATTTT
TRBJ1-5	-	TRBV18	-	CASSPIGGNNQPQHF	TGTGCCAGCTCACCGATCGGAGGTAACAATCAGCCCCAGCATTTT
TRBJ2-5	-	TRBV7-6	-	CASSRSQETQYF	TGTGCCAGCAGCCGAAGCCAGGAGACCCAGTACTTC
TRBJ2-6	-	TRBV7-9	-	CASSYPSQKRSGANVLTF	TGTGCCAGCAGCTACCCCTCGCAAAAACGCTCTGGGGCCAACGTCCTGACTTTC
TRBJ1-1	-	TRBV9	-	CASTPGLASNTEAFF	TGTGCCAGCACCCCGGGTTTGGCCTCAAACACTGAAGCTTTCTTT
TRBJ2-3	TRBD2	TRBV10-3	-	CAISELGGTSGSTDTQYF	TGTGCCATCAGTGAGTTGGGCGGTACTAGCGGTTCCACAGATACGCAGTATTTT
TRBJ2-3	-	TRBV7-2	-	CASSPARRDTQYF	TGTGCCAGCAGTCCCGCCCGGAGAGATACGCAGTATTTT
TRBJ2-7	TRBD2	TRBV2	-	CASGGGSYEQYF	TGTGCCAGCGGGGGGGGCTCCTACGAGCAGTACTTC
TRBJ2-1	-	TRBV14	-	CASSPLSGTYNEQFF	TGTGCCAGCAGCCCACTATCCGGGACTTACAATGAGCAGTTCTTC
TRBJ1-2	-	TRBV27	-	CASSLAGSQGYTF	TGTGCCAGCAGTTTGGCAGGCTCGCAAGGCTACACCTTC
TRBJ2-2	TRBD2	TRBV29-1	-	CSASFLAGADTGELFF	TGCAGCGCCAGTTTCCTAGCGGGAGCGGACACCGGGGAGCTGTTTTTT
TRBJ1-4	-	TRBV6-1	-	CASSEEGTNEKLFF	TGTGCCAGCAGTGAGGAGGGGACTAATGAAAAACTGTTTTTT
TRBJ2-7	-	TRBV25-1	-	CASSQWYEQYF	TGTGCCAGCAGTCAATGGTACGAGCAGTACTTC
TRBJ2-1	-	TRBV11-3	once	CASSLTAYNEQFF	TGTGCCAGCAGCTTGACAGCATACAATGAGCAGTTCTTC
TRBJ2-7	-	TRBV5-1	-	CASSLFPAYEQYF	TGCGCCAGCAGCTTGTTTCCGGCCTACGAGCAGTACTTC